These 21 T cell receptor beta chains share one sample of origin, sequenced in a study of cytomegalovirus exposure and HLA in healthy donors. Both 60 Vbeta primers and 13 Jbeta primers went into the PCR. The protocol was immunoSEQ multiplex PCR, while the TCRdb copy is restricted to in-frame clones and leaves out a portion. The listing contains about 40,000 clones. Sequenced sample: PBMCs. The receptors come from a man aged 30 to 45 in good health and CMV-seronegative.

V gene TRBV9 combines with J gene TRBJ2-3; possibly TRBD1 for D (6 bases). The CDR3 spans 17 residues. Trimming removed 3 bases at V and 0 bases at J, with 17 bases between. The germline V gene encodes CDR1 SGDLS and CDR2 YYNGEE. CDR3 sequence (DNA): TGTGCCAGCAGCGCAGGTCACACAGGGCCAAGCACAGATACGCAGTATTTT. Amino acid sequence: CASSAGHTGPSTDTQYF.

The chain joins TRBV5-4 to TRBJ2-3; D may be TRBD1 (5 bases). The CDR3 covers 14 residues. The germline V gene has CDR1 SGHNT and CDR2 YYREEE (reference sequence). The germline V and J ends were trimmed by 0 bases and 0 bases, with 5 bases remaining between them. The CDR3 here is CASSLGTSTDTQYF. The CDR3 DNA reads TGTGCCAGCAGCTTGGGGACAAGCACAGATACGCAGTATTTT.

The chain is built from TRBV15 and TRBJ2-7; TRBD1 matches at 8 bases. The V gene's germline CDR1 is LNHNV and CDR2 YYDKDF (reference sequence). V shed 0 bases and J 2 bases; nucleotides not matched to a gene: 0. CDR3 size: 14 residues. CDR3 DNA: TGTGCCACCAGCAGAGAGGGACAGGCCTACGAGCAGTACTTC. Its translation is CATSREGQAYEQYF. Using reference TRBV15 and TRBJ2-7 for the parts outside the CDR3, the full variable domain is DAMVIQNPRYQVTQFGKPVTLSCSQTLNHNVMYWYQQKSSQAPKLLFHYYDKDFNNEADTPDNFQSRRPNTSFCFLDIRSPGLGDTAMYLCATSREGQAYEQYFGPGTRLTVT.

The chain carries TRBV6-5 and TRBJ2-1; 8 bases are shared with TRBD2. With V trimmed by 2 bases and J by 9 bases, 9 bases remained unmatched. Germline V gives CDR1 MNHEY, CDR2 SVGAGI. This CDR3 has 15 amino acids. The CDR3 nucleotides are TGTGCCAGCAGTTACCGCGACGGGAGGGACGGTGAGCAGTTCTTC. Its translation: CASSYRDGRDGEQFF.

V and J are TRBV27 and TRBJ2-3, with a possible D match to TRBD1 (5 bases). Germline V gene lookup returns CDR1 MNHEY and CDR2 SMNVEV (reference sequence). This CDR3 comprises 15 residues. V dropped 2 bases and J dropped 0 bases, with 9 bases sitting between them. The CDR3, as DNA: TGTGCCAGCAGTTTACAGGGAACGAGCACAGATACGCAGTATTTT. It encodes CASSLQGTSTDTQYF.

The chain links TRBV5-4 to TRBJ2-1; 8 bases agree with TRBD2. J gave up 9 bases and V 2 bases, and 10 bases lay outside the gene matches. The CDR3 spans 15 residues. CDR1 and CDR2 from the germline V gene are SGHNT and YYREEE (reference sequence). The CDR3 loop is CASSLQSGSGTEQFF. In DNA, the CDR3 is TGTGCCAGCAGCTTACAGAGCGGGAGTGGGACTGAGCAGTTCTTC.

V is TRBV5-1 and J is TRBJ2-7, with 8 bases lining up with TRBD2. In germline, CDR1 is SGHRS, CDR2 YFSETQ. V lost 2 bases and J lost 3; bases outside the gene matches: 7. The CDR3 length is 15 residues. In DNA form, the CDR3 reads TGCGCCAGCAGCTTTAGGGCTAGCGGGTTCTACGAGCAGTACTTC. This sequence encodes CASSFRASGFYEQYF. Full variable domain (outside the CDR3, taken from reference TRBV5-1 and TRBJ2-7): KAGVTQTPRYLIKTRGQQVTLSCSPISGHRSVSWYQQTPGQGLQFLFEYFSETQRNKGNFPGRFSGRQFSNSRSEMNVSTLELGDSALYLCASSFRASGFYEQYFGPGTRLTVT.

The chain uses TRBV6-4 and TRBJ2-2; the D is unclear. The germline V and J ends were trimmed by 4 bases and 7 bases, with 19 bases remaining between them. Germline lookup yields CDR1 MRHNA and CDR2 SNTAGT. The CDR3 sequence is 16 residues long. CDR3 region: CASSASIGYRRGELFF. In nucleotides, the CDR3 is TGTGCCAGCAGTGCTTCAATAGGCTACAGACGCGGGGAGCTGTTTTTT.

The chain has TRBV2 and TRBJ2-1; 7 nucleotides align to TRBD2. Germline lookup yields CDR1 SNHLY and CDR2 FYNNEI. The V gene end was trimmed by 6 bases and the J gene end by 10 bases; junction bases not matched to a gene: 12. The CDR3 runs 14 residues. In nucleotides, the CDR3 is TGTGCCAGCAGGAGAGAGACTAGCTCGACCGAGCAGTTCTTC. This sequence encodes CASRRETSSTEQFF.

V gene TRBV5-1 combines with J gene TRBJ1-1; 9 bases match TRBD1. The length of the CDR3 is 16 residues. The V gene end was trimmed by 0 bases and the J gene end by 4 bases; junction bases not matched to a gene: 7. Germline V gene lookup returns CDR1 SGHRS and CDR2 YFSETQ. The CDR3 sequence: CASSLVTGGVGTEAFF. The CDR3 DNA reads TGCGCCAGCAGCTTGGTTACAGGGGGCGTTGGCACTGAAGCTTTCTTT.

The gene calls are TRBV6-5 and TRBJ2-7; 7 bases are a match to TRBD1. Germline CDR1 is MNHEY and CDR2 is SVGAGI. Losses at the gene ends were 2 bases for V and 3 bases for J; bases not matched to a gene: 10. CDR3 length: 16 residues. DNA of the CDR3: TGTGCCAGCAGTTACCACGTAGCGACAGGGCTCTACGAGCAGTACTTC. This codes for CASSYHVATGLYEQYF.

The chain employs TRBV15 and TRBJ2-5; the D is unclear. Per the germline V gene, CDR1 is LNHNV and CDR2 is YYDKDF (reference sequence). V was clipped by 0 bases and J by 1 base, with 3 bases between them. CDR3 length: 13 residues. This CDR3 is CATSRDGQETQYF. In nucleotides, the CDR3 is TGTGCCACCAGCAGAGACGGCCAAGAGACCCAGTACTTC.

The chain employs TRBV19 and TRBJ2-7, with 9 bases identical to TRBD1. V shed 4 bases, J shed 4 bases, and the junction held 8 bases outside the gene matches. The CDR3 runs 15 residues. Germline V gene sequence: CDR1 LNHDA, CDR2 SQIVND (reference sequence). The CDR3 DNA sequence: TGTGCCAGTAGTAGGGGGACAGGGTCTTGGTACGAGCAGTACTTC. Protein sequence: CASSRGTGSWYEQYF. The complete variable domain, with remaining parts taken from reference TRBV19 and TRBJ2-7, reads DGGITQSPKYLFRKEGQNVTLSCEQNLNHDAMYWYRQDPGQGLRLIYYSQIVNDFQKGDIAEGYSVSREKKESFPLTVTSAQKNPTAFYLCASSRGTGSWYEQYFGPGTRLTVT.

A word on this clone: At one of its ends the junction is not consistent with the germline gene, which may arise from a read error. The V gene is TRBV5-1, the J gene TRBJ2-1, with 11 bases lining up with TRBD1. The CDR3 runs 15 residues. In germline, CDR1 is SGHRS, CDR2 YFSETQ. The chain's CDR3 is CASGRTGGSDNEQFF. The CDR3 region has the DNA TGCGCCAGCGGAAGGACAGGGGGCTCCGACAATGAGCAGTTCTTC. The full variable domain, in which reference TRBV5-1 and TRBJ2-1 provide the parts outside the CDR3, is KAGVTQTPRYLIKTRGQQVTLSCSPISGHRSVSWYQQTPGQGLQFLFEYFSETQRNKGNFPGRFSGRQFSNSRSEMNVSTLELGDSALYLCASGRTGGSDNEQFFGPGTRLTVL.

This chain links TRBV6-5 with TRBJ2-5, with 8 bases lining up with TRBD2. CDR3 size: 14 residues. CDR1 MNHEY and CDR2 SVGAGI come from the germline V gene. V shed 0 bases and J 5 bases; nucleotides not matched to a gene: 2. In DNA form, the CDR3 reads TGTGCCAGCAGTTACTCAGCTAGCGGGGAGACCCAGTACTTC. Translation: CASSYSASGETQYF.

V gene TRBV30 combines with J gene TRBJ2-1; 11 positions match TRBD2. Germline trimming cut 4 bases from V and 7 bases from J; bases unmatched to any gene: 6. The CDR3 covers 14 residues. Germline V gene lookup returns CDR1 GTSNPN and CDR2 SVGIG (reference sequence). The DNA of the CDR3 is TGTGCCTGGACTAGCGGGAGGACACTAAATGAGCAGTTCTTC. Protein product: CAWTSGRTLNEQFF.

The J gene is TRBJ2-1, the V gene TRBV5-1; D remains unclear. CDR3 length: 16 amino acids. Germline V CDR1 and CDR2: SGHRS, YFSETQ. Trimming left V 5 bases short and J 5 bases short, with 20 bases between. CDR3 DNA: TGCGCCAGCAGTATCCAGAAGACTGAATCCGACAATGAGCAGTTCTTC. It encodes CASSIQKTESDNEQFF.

The chain uses TRBV2 and TRBJ2-7; 9 bases are shared with TRBD1. The ends lost 4 bases at V and 4 bases at J; junction bases unmatched: 5. The CDR3 sequence is 14 residues long. Germline CDR1 is SNHLY and CDR2 is FYNNEI. This CDR3 is CASSGGTGRYEQYF. The DNA of the CDR3 is TGTGCCAGCAGTGGGGGGACAGGGAGGTACGAGCAGTACTTC.

This chain links TRBV10-1 with TRBJ2-3, with 7 bases that match TRBD2. The trim removed 5 bases at V and 5 bases at J, leaving 7 bases unmatched. Germline values: CDR1 WNHNN, CDR2 SYGVQD (reference sequence). The CDR3 is made up of 14 amino acids. CDR3 protein: CASSSSGALDTQYF. CDR3 bases: TGCGCCAGCAGTTCTAGCGGTGCGCTAGATACGCAGTATTTT.

A remark on this clone: The same CDR3 can be traced to other DNA sequences in this sample. The rearrangement uses TRBV19 and TRBJ1-2; the D is unclear. The V gene's germline CDR1 is LNHDA and CDR2 SQIVND (reference sequence). Trimming left V 0 bases short and J 2 bases short, with 4 bases between. The CDR3 runs to 13 residues. CDR3 loop: CASSIDSNYGYTF. CDR3 DNA sequence: TGTGCCAGTAGTATAGATTCAAACTATGGCTACACCTTC.

The chain joins TRBV5-1 to TRBJ1-2, with D perhaps TRBD1 (6 bases). Germline-derived CDR1 and CDR2 are SGHRS and YFSETQ. The CDR3 is 15 amino acids. The ends were cut back, 1 base at V and 8 bases at J, with 18 bases in the middle. This CDR3 is CASSLSGVEGVGYTF. The CDR3 DNA reads as TGCGCCAGCAGCTTGTCAGGGGTAGAGGGGGTCGGCTACACCTTC.